The 9 T cell receptor beta chains given below trace back to one sample, sequenced in a study of T cells in Graves' hyperthyroidism and ophthalmopathy. TCR beta CDR3 regions were amplified from RNA transcripts. A first-round RT-PCR of the TCR CDR3 used the HTBI primer set. TCRdb independently ran MiXCR on the multiplex PCR reads; one entry per CDR3 protein. The table lists about 710,000 distinct CDR3 sequences, about 16% of them singletons, with around 7.7% in the top ten. The sequenced material came from blood. The source of these receptors is a man between 18 and 29 years old with Graves' hyperthyroidism.

This clonotype was counted at least ten times. V and J are TRBV7-2 and TRBJ1-1, with a possible D match to TRBD1 (6 bases). V was cut by 2 bases and J by 1 base, with 20 bases left in between. The germline V gene has CDR1 SGHTA and CDR2 FQGNSA. The CDR3 is made up of 18 amino acids. The CDR3 nucleotides are TGTGCCAGCAGCTTATCGTCTGGGACATTCTTTGAGAACACTGAAGCTTTCTTT. As protein: CASSLSSGTFFENTEAFF.

The chain is built from TRBV10-3 and TRBJ2-1; a weak D match, TRBD2 (5 bases). The J call is in doubt because the DNA end fits TRBJ2-7 better. Germline CDR1 reads ENHRY; CDR2 reads SYGVKD. This CDR3 is built from 17 residues. In nucleotides, the CDR3 is TGTGCCATCAGTGAGATCGAGGGCCCTAGCTCCTACAATGAGCAGTACTTC. Encoded protein: CAISEIEGPSSYNEQYF.

This clonotype occurred a few times. The V gene is TRBV28, the J gene TRBJ2-5; D uncertain. The CDR3 sequence is 13 residues long. V lost 7 bases and J 1 base, leaving 10 bases between the germline ends. Looked up from germline, CDR1 is MDHEN and CDR2 is SYDVKM. CDR3 region: CASKDPIQETQYF. DNA for the CDR3: TGTGCCAGCAAAGACCCAATCCAAGAGACCCAGTACTTC. Full variable domain (outside the CDR3, taken from reference TRBV28 and TRBJ2-5): DVKVTQSSRYLVKRTGEKVFLECVQDMDHENMFWYRQDPGLGLRLIYFSYDVKMKEKGDIPEGYSVSREKKERFSLILESASTNQTSMYLCASKDPIQETQYFGPGTRLLVL.

This clonotype was found a few times. This CDR3 is CASSLEANEKLFF. Here the CDR3 DNA reads TGTGCCAGCAGCTTAGAAGCTAATGAAAAACTGTTTTTT. The chain employs TRBV7-6 and TRBJ1-4; no clear D. V was clipped by 1 base and J by 3 bases, with 3 bases between them. The CDR3 sequence is 13 residues long. Looked up from germline, CDR1 is SGHVS and CDR2 is FNYEAQ.

Ten or more counts support this clonotype. The genes are TRBV28 and TRBJ2-2, with D perhaps TRBD2 (6 bases). This CDR3 contains 14 residues. V shed 6 bases and J shed 5 bases, with 13 bases lying between them. Germline V gene data show CDR1 as MDHEN and CDR2 as SYDVKM. The CDR3 DNA follows: TGTGCCAGCAGGGACGGGGGTGGAACCGGGGAGCTGTTTTTT. It yields the protein CASRDGGGTGELFF.

This chain uses TRBV20-1 with TRBJ2-1; 9 bases are a match to TRBD1. The CDR3 is made up of 14 amino acids. V lost 5 bases, J lost 4 bases, and 6 bases stayed unmatched. CDR1 is DFQATT and CDR2 is SNEGSKA in the germline V gene (reference sequence). The CDR3 sequence is CSAGPGQGYNEQFF. The CDR3 coding sequence is TGCAGTGCTGGCCCGGGACAGGGTTACAATGAGCAGTTCTTC.

This clonotype was recorded a few times. A clone one base away is much larger, so this may be a read error. The V call is TRBV6-5, the J call TRBJ1-1; D call uncertain. The CDR3 extends over 15 amino acids. V lost 0 bases to trimming and J lost 0 bases, with 8 bases between them. Germline V gene data show CDR1 as MNHEY and CDR2 as SVGAGI. CDR3 DNA sequence: TGTGCCAGCAGTTACTCGACCAGCATGAACACTGAAGCTTTCTTT. Encoded protein: CASSYSTSMNTEAFF.

In this sample, this clonotype turned up many times. J is TRBJ1-1 and V is TRBV12-3 or TRBV12-4, with D perhaps matching TRBD1 (6 bases). The V end lost 3 bases, the J end lost 1 base, and 9 bases lay between the germline ends. This CDR3 comprises 14 residues. CDR3 sequence reads: CASSFEGENTEAFF. In nucleotides, the CDR3 is TGTGCCAGCAGTTTCGAGGGGGAGAACACTGAAGCTTTCTTT.

The chain combines TRBV9 with TRBJ1-1; D gene uncertain. Germline assignment: CDR1 SGDLS and CDR2 YYNGEE. Trimming pared 3 bases from V and 0 bases from J, leaving 12 bases between. This CDR3 spans 15 amino acids. CDR3 coding DNA: TGTGCCAGCAGCGCCAGTCACGTTATGAACACTGAAGCTTTCTTT. Its translation is CASSASHVMNTEAFF. The whole variable domain, remainder taken from reference TRBV9 and TRBJ1-1, is DSGVTQTPKHLITATGQRVTLRCSPRSGDLSVYWYQQSLDQGLQFLIQYYNGEERAKGNILERFSAQQFPDLHSELNLSSLELGDSALYFCASSASHVMNTEAFFGQGTRLTVV.